These 23 T cell receptor beta chains originate from one sample sequenced in a study of CD4 and CD8 cells across lung adenocarcinoma regions. One entry per CDR3 protein, called by TCRdb with MiXCR from the PCR reads. The sample has roughly 10,000 distinct CDR3 sequences, around 51% seen once; the top ten hold approximately 17%. Sample: CD4+ T cells from the margin of a lung tumor. Every receptor here comes from a male donor with lung adenocarcinoma. The CD4 and CD8 labels of this study may be unreliable.

This chain links TRBV6-1 with TRBJ2-2; D is possibly TRBD1 or TRBD2 (5 bases each). The V and J ends lost 8 bases and 6 bases respectively, with 16 bases between them. Germline V lookup: CDR1 MNHNS, CDR2 SASEGT. CDR3 size: 14 residues. DNA of the CDR3: TGTGCCAGCGGGGGAAGGGCAGGGCCCGGGGAGCTGTTTTTT. It is translated as CASGGRAGPGELFF.

About this clonotype: Mismatch with germline at one junction end may stem from a read error. The V gene is TRBV6-1, the J gene TRBJ2-6, with D perhaps TRBD1 (6 bases). CDR1 and CDR2 from the germline V gene are MNHNS and SASEGT. The CDR3 has 15 residues. CDR3 in DNA: TGTGCCAGCAGCATACAGGGTTCTGGGGCCAACGTGCTGAACTTC. Protein sequence: CASSIQGSGANVLNF.

The V and J genes are TRBV4-1 and TRBJ2-1, with a possible D match to TRBD1 (6 bases). Matching the DNA end better, TRBJ2-7 makes the J call doubtful. The CDR3 is made up of 13 amino acids. The germline V gene encodes CDR1 MGHRA and CDR2 YSYEKL. The CDR3 bases are TGCGCCAGCAGCCAAGGGGACACATACGAGCAGTACTTC. It specifies CASSQGDTYEQYF.

The V call is TRBV5-4, the J call TRBJ2-2; 7 nucleotides agree with TRBD2. Germline V gene lookup returns CDR1 SGHNT and CDR2 YYREEE (reference sequence). This CDR3 comprises 15 residues. V gave up 1 base and J gave up 5 bases; unmatched junction bases: 5. CDR3 sequence reads: CASSLMSSGTGELFF. The CDR3 DNA is TGTGCCAGCAGCTTGATGTCTAGCGGTACCGGGGAGCTGTTTTTT.

The CDR3 here is CATSSQGDSNQPQHF. The CDR3 bases are TGTGCCACCAGCAGCCAGGGGGATAGCAATCAGCCCCAGCATTTT. This chain uses TRBV15 with TRBJ1-5, with 7 bases fitting TRBD1. Trimming removed 3 bases from V and 0 bases from J; junction bases left unmatched: 2. This CDR3 has 15 residues. Germline CDR1 LNHNV, CDR2 YYDKDF (reference sequence). The entire variable domain, with the rest obtained from reference TRBV15 and TRBJ1-5, is as follows: DAMVIQNPRYQVTQFGKPVTLSCSQTLNHNVMYWYQQKSSQAPKLLFHYYDKDFNNEADTPDNFQSRRPNTSFCFLDIRSPGLGDTAMYLCATSSQGDSNQPQHFGDGTRLSIL.

In its sample, this clonotype was seen a few times. The chain recombines TRBV28 with TRBJ1-4; no firm D call. This CDR3 has 15 amino acids. V gave up 4 bases and J gave up 1 base, with 10 bases separating them. Per germline, CDR1 MDHEN and CDR2 SYDVKM. CDR3 nucleotide sequence: TGTGCCAGCAGTTCATACAGAGGAACTAATGAAAAACTGTTTTTT. Its protein product is CASSSYRGTNEKLFF.

The chain employs TRBV7-2 and TRBJ2-4; tentatively, D is TRBD2 (6 bases). The CDR3 contains 14 residues. V was cut by 1 base and J by 8 bases, with 12 bases left in between. From germline, CDR1 is SGHTA and CDR2 FQGNSA. The CDR3 loop is CASSLGGEHDIQYF. The CDR3 nucleotides read TGTGCCAGCAGCTTAGGCGGGGAGCACGACATTCAGTACTTC.

The rearrangement uses TRBV25-1 and TRBJ2-3, with D perhaps being TRBD1 or TRBD2 (5 bases each). V lost 5 bases, J lost 6 bases, and 15 bases lay in between. Germline V gene lookup returns CDR1 MGHDK and CDR2 SYGVNS. This CDR3 comprises 14 residues. CDR3 sequence reads: CASSQEGTSDTQYF. CDR3 DNA sequence: TGTGCCAGCAGTCAAGAGGGGACCTCGGATACGCAGTATTTT.

The chain combines TRBV27 with TRBJ2-3; D is unclear. Trimming removed 5 bases at V and 2 bases at J, with 5 bases between. The CDR3 contains 12 residues. CDR1 and CDR2 (germline): MNHEY, SMNVEV (reference sequence). The CDR3 nucleotides are TGTGCCAGCAGTCGCCTCACAGATACGCAGTATTTT. It is translated as CASSRLTDTQYF.

The chain employs TRBV4-1 and TRBJ2-3, with D maybe TRBD1 (6 bases). The germline CDR1 and CDR2 sequences are MGHRA and YSYEKL. The length of the CDR3 is 18 residues. The V end lost 6 bases, the J end lost 12 bases, and 34 bases lay between the germline ends. The CDR3 DNA is TGCGCCAGCAGACAACGCGGCGAAGCCAAATGGGACAAAAACACTCAGTATTTT. Its protein product is CASRQRGEAKWDKNTQYF.

By share of the sample, this clonotype is medium-sized. In DNA, the CDR3 is TGTGCCAGCAGGGAGGGGGGACGATGGTCCTACGAGCAGTACTTC. Protein: CASREGGRWSYEQYF. The V and J genes are TRBV6-1 and TRBJ2-1; D could derive from TRBD1 or TRBD2 (6 bases each). TRBJ2-7 matches the DNA end more closely, so the J call is doubtful. Germline CDR1 and CDR2: MNHNS and SASEGT. CDR3 length equals 15 residues.

The chain links TRBV6-5 to TRBJ2-3; 7 bases are a match to TRBD2. This CDR3 is built from 21 residues. CDR1 MNHEY and CDR2 SVGAGI come from the germline V gene. V lost 2 bases, J lost 0 bases, and 20 bases stayed unmatched. In DNA form, the CDR3 reads TGTGCCAGCAGTTACGGGGGGGGGGGGGGGGGGGGTGTGGGGAGCACAGATACGCAGTATTTT. This translates into CASSYGGGGGGGVGSTDTQYF.

This clonotype was seen a handful of times. The chain carries TRBV7-9 and TRBJ2-1; the D is unclear. TRBJ2-5 explains the end of the DNA better; the J call may be wrong. The CDR3 is 15 amino acids. Per the germline V gene, CDR1 is SEHNR and CDR2 is FQNEAQ (reference sequence). DNA for the CDR3: TGTGCCAGCAGCTTAAGGGATATTGGAGAAGAGACCCAGTACTTC. Encoded protein: CASSLRDIGEETQYF.

This clonotype appeared once. The chain has TRBV27 and TRBJ2-1; TRBD1 might be the D (6 bases). Near its end, the DNA agrees better with TRBJ2-7, so the J call may be wrong. The CDR3 covers 17 residues. The germline V gene encodes CDR1 MNHEY and CDR2 SMNVEV (reference sequence). DNA of the CDR3: TGTGCCAGCAGTTTATATGCCTCCGTACAGGGAAAGAACGAGCAGTACTTC. The encoded protein is CASSLYASVQGKNEQYF.

The V call is TRBV6-1, the J call TRBJ2-2; the D gene could be TRBD1 or TRBD2 (5 bases each). Trimming left V 3 bases short and J 16 bases short, with 24 bases between. CDR3 size: 15 residues. Germline V CDR1 and CDR2: MNHNS, SASEGT. Here the CDR3 DNA reads TGTGCCAGCAGTGAGCGGGCAACGAACACCGGGGCGCAGTTTTTT. Its protein is CASSERATNTGAQFF.

The CDR3 DNA reads TGTGCCAGGAGTCCGGGACAGGGCGAGACCCAGTACTTC. Translated: CARSPGQGETQYF. This chain uses TRBV6-1 with TRBJ2-5; 9 positions match TRBD1. The CDR3 contains 13 residues. CDR1 MNHNS and CDR2 SASEGT come from the germline V gene. V lost 9 bases and J lost 5; bases outside the gene matches: 7.

The V gene is TRBV3-1, the J gene TRBJ1-1; tentative D call: TRBD1 (5 bases). The CDR3 covers 15 residues. Germline V gene lookup returns CDR1 LGHDT and CDR2 YNNKEL (reference sequence). V was shortened by 4 bases and J by 0 bases, with 12 bases between the two germline ends. In DNA, the CDR3 is TGTGCCAGCAGCCCTCCGGGACGATTGAACACTGAAGCTTTCTTT. Its translation: CASSPPGRLNTEAFF.

CDR3 sequence: CASSESGQRYNEQFF. The CDR3 DNA is TGCGCCAGCAGTGAGTCTGGACAGCGTTACAATGAGCAGTTCTTC. The chain is built from TRBV10-1 and TRBJ2-1; D is possibly TRBD1 (6 bases). Trimming took off 0 bases at V and 4 bases at J, with 10 bases between the two ends. This CDR3 comprises 15 residues. CDR1 and CDR2 from the germline V gene are WNHNN and SYGVQD (reference sequence).

Comments on this clonotype: This CDR3 is missing its conserved last phenylalanine or tryptophan, likely due to a read error. CDR3 sequence reads: CARGLRARDIQYL. The DNA for the CDR3 is TGTGCCAGGGGGCTGCGAGCCAGAGATATTCAGTACTTA. The J gene is TRBJ2-4, the V gene TRBV6-1, with D possibly matching TRBD1 (5 bases). V shed 9 bases and J shed 10 bases, with 19 bases lying between them. This CDR3 spans 13 amino acids. Per germline, CDR1 MNHNS and CDR2 SASEGT.

The V and J genes are TRBV6-1 and TRBJ2-6; D uncertain. V dropped 6 bases and J dropped 2 bases, with 11 bases sitting between them. The CDR3 has 15 amino acids. From germline, CDR1 is MNHNS and CDR2 SASEGT. The CDR3 coding sequence is TGTGCCAGCAGCTTCGACCAAGCTGGGGCCAACGTCCTGACTTTC. It translates to CASSFDQAGANVLTF.

This clonotype has just one count. The chain is built from TRBV7-8 and TRBJ2-5; no clear D. The germline V and J ends were trimmed by 2 bases and 5 bases, with 9 bases remaining between them. In germline, CDR1 is SGHVS, CDR2 FQNEAQ. CDR3 length equals 13 residues. As DNA, the CDR3 is TGTGCCAGCAGCTTACCGCCCAGCGAGACCCAGTACTTC. Residues: CASSLPPSETQYF.

The chain combines TRBV6-1 with TRBJ2-5; D remains unclear. The assigned J gene may be wrong: the sequence end matches TRBJ2-7 better. Looked up from germline, CDR1 is MNHNS and CDR2 is SASEGT. This CDR3 comprises 14 residues. The CDR3 spells CASSEIPHIGEQYF. DNA of the CDR3: TGTGCCAGCAGTGAAATCCCCCATATCGGCGAGCAGTACTTC.

The V call is TRBV7-9, the J call TRBJ1-3; D is undetermined. This CDR3 has 14 amino acids. V was trimmed by 5 bases and J by 0 bases, leaving 8 bases between them. Per germline, CDR1 SEHNR and CDR2 FQNEAQ (reference sequence). Written as DNA, the CDR3 is TGTGCCAGCAGCCCCAGTTACTCTGGAAACACCATATATTTT. It yields the protein CASSPSYSGNTIYF. Supplemented by reference TRBV7-9 and TRBJ1-3, the full variable domain reads DTGVSQNPRHKITKRGQNVTFRCDPISEHNRLYWYRQTLGQGPEFLTYFQNEAQLEKSRLLSDRFSAERPKGSFSTLEIQRTEQGDSAMYLCASSPSYSGNTIYFGEGSWLTVV.